A selection of T cell receptor beta chains follows, all from one sample in a study of blood T cell repertoires in COVID-19. The table came from immunoSEQ multiplex PCR; TCRdb's copy has only in-frame clones and leaves some out. The repertoire consists of 350,000 to 450,000 clones, with roughly four fifths occurring once and the leading ten covering around 5%. What was sequenced was PBMCs or T cells enriched from blood (not recorded which). The receptors here all came from a woman aged 45-65 years who had recovered from COVID-19. Each CDR3 is given with its conserved first and last residue. The D gene is left open where the match is weak. Clone size, where shown, is once, few, many, or a class for clones that have expanded.

CDR3nt | CDR3aa | v_gene | abundance | j_gene | d_gene
TGTGCCAGCAGTTTTAGTAGCGTGCCTGGTGGTGAGCAGTTCTTC | CASSFSSVPGGEQFF | TRBV27 | - | TRBJ2-1 | -
TGCGCCAGCAGCGCCTTGACAGGGAACACCGGGGAGCTGTTTTTT | CASSALTGNTGELFF | TRBV5-1 | once | TRBJ2-2 | -
TGCGCCAGCAGCCAAGACAGAATCAATCAGCCCCAGCATTTT | CASSQDRINQPQHF | TRBV4-3 | - | TRBJ1-5 | -
TGCGCCAGCAGCCGCGGGACTAGCGGGGGTTACAATGAGCAGTTCTTC | CASSRGTSGGYNEQFF | TRBV5-1 | - | TRBJ2-1 | TRBD2
TGTGCCAGTAGTATTTCGGTCCCCGGGAACACTGAAGCTTTCTTT | CASSISVPGNTEAFF | TRBV19 | many | TRBJ1-1 | -
TGTGCCAGCAGTTACTCCGGGACACATACACTCTATGGCTACACCTTC | CASSYSGTHTLYGYTF | TRBV6-5 | few | TRBJ1-2 | -
TGTGCCAGCATCCGGACAGGGGGTTCCTATAATTCACCCCTCCACTTT | CASIRTGGSYNSPLHF | TRBV21-1 | many | TRBJ1-6 | -
TGTGCCAGCAGCGTAGGACAGGGGGCAGGTACAGATACGCAGTATTTT | CASSVGQGAGTDTQYF | TRBV9 | once | TRBJ2-3 | TRBD1
TGCGCCAGCAGCCATGGTTTAGCGGAAGCACTCAATGAGCAGTTCTTC | CASSHGLAEALNEQFF | TRBV4-1 | - | TRBJ2-1 | -
TGTGCCAGCAGCCGGGGACAGGGAGGGGATAGCTCCTACGAGCAGTACTTC | CASSRGQGGDSSYEQYF | TRBV11-2 | few | TRBJ2-7 | TRBD1
TGTGCCAGCAGCCCGGACAGGAGTAATCAGCCCCAGCATTTT | CASSPDRSNQPQHF | TRBV7-8 | - | TRBJ1-5 | TRBD1
TGTGCCAGCAGTGACTGGACTGCGAACACTGAAGCTTTCTTT | CASSDWTANTEAFF | TRBV28 | - | TRBJ1-1 | -
TGTGCCAGCTCACCGACAGGGAGGATTGAAAAACTGTTTTTT | CASSPTGRIEKLFF | TRBV18 | once | TRBJ1-4 | TRBD1
TGTGCCAGCAGGTCGAACGGGGAGACCCAGTACTTC | CASRSNGETQYF | TRBV12-3/TRBV12-4 | once | TRBJ2-5 | -
TGTGCCAGCAGTTTCCGGGACTTCGGCTACACCTTC | CASSFRDFGYTF | TRBV28 | - | TRBJ1-2 | -
TGCGCCAGCAGCCAAGATGGGACTCCGAGGGGAGAGACCCAGTACTTC | CASSQDGTPRGETQYF | TRBV4-1 | - | TRBJ2-5 | -
TGCAGCGCCCGGACTAGCGCTCCCCGAAGCTCCTACAATGAGCAGTTCTTC | CSARTSAPRSSYNEQFF | TRBV29-1 | - | TRBJ2-1 | TRBD2
TGTGCCAGCTCTACCGCAGGTAACAATGAGCAGTTCTTC | CASSTAGNNEQFF | TRBV18 | - | TRBJ2-1 | -
- | CASSVGQGAPFF | TRBV9 | few | TRBJ2-1 | -
TGTGCCAGCAGCCACTATAGCGGGGGAGCAGATACGCAGTATTTT | CASSHYSGGADTQYF | TRBV3-1/TRBV3-2 | - | TRBJ2-3 | TRBD2
TGTGCCAGCAGCCAAGGTAGTAGTCGTGGTACGGCTTTCTTT | CASSQGSSRGTAFF | TRBV3-1/TRBV3-2 | - | TRBJ1-1 | -
TGTGCCAGCAGCCTAGGCCGACAGAATCAGCCCCAGCATTTT | CASSLGRQNQPQHF | TRBV3-1/TRBV3-2 | many | TRBJ1-5 | -
TGCGCCAGCAGCTTAGCCGGGACAGGGGGTGAAAAACTGTTTTTT | CASSLAGTGGEKLFF | TRBV5-1 | - | TRBJ1-4 | TRBD1
TGCGCCAGCAGCTTGACACTAGCCGGCCCAGATACGCAGTATTTT | CASSLTLAGPDTQYF | TRBV5-1 | - | TRBJ2-3 | -
TGTGCCAGCAGTTACCCGGGTGGCTATGGCTACACCTTC | CASSYPGGYGYTF | TRBV6-5 | - | TRBJ1-2 | -